Sequencing of this T cell receptor (beta chain) was carried out in a study of early T cells in non-severe SARS-CoV-2 infection. Across the study: Chains stayed unpaired after sequencing of bulk RNA from unsorted whole blood.

The length of the CDR3 is 15 residues. V dropped 0 bases and J dropped 7; count of bases not matched to a gene: 3. Germline V lookup: CDR1 SGDLS, CDR2 YYNGEE. Unique molecular identifiers were affixed to single, distinct cDNA molecules. TCRdb used MiXCR to reprocess the 5' RACE reads, holding one entry per CDR3 protein. The sample consists of about 56,000 distinct CDR3 sequences, over 12% of them appearing once. This specimen consisted of whole blood, obtained at baseline. The genes are TRBV9 and TRBJ2-1; 11 nucleotides line up with TRBD2. The TCR was taken from an adult who was a healthcare worker with PCR-confirmed SARS-CoV-2 infection or an uninfected control (not recorded which). The CDR3 is CASSVVSGRVNEQFF. CDR3 sequence (DNA): TGTGCCAGCAGCGTAGTTAGCGGGAGGGTAAATGAGCAGTTCTTC.